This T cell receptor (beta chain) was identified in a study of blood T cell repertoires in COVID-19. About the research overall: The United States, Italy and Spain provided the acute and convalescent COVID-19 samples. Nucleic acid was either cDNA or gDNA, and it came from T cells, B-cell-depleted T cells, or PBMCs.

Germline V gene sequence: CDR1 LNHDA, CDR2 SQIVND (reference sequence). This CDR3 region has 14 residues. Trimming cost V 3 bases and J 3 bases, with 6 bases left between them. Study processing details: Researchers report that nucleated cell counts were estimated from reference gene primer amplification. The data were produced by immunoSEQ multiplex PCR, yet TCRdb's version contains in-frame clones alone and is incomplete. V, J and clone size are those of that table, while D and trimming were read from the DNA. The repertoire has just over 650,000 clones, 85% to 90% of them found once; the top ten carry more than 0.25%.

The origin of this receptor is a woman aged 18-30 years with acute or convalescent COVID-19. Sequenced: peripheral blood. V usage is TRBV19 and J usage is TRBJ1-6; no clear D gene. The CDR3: CASSIGIYNSPLHF. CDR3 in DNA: TGTGCCAGTAGTATCGGGATCTATAATTCACCCCTCCACTTT. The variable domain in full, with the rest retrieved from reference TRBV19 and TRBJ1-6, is DGGITQSPKYLFRKEGQNVTLSCEQNLNHDAMYWYRQDPGQGLRLIYYSQIVNDFQKGDIAEGYSVSREKKESFPLTVTSAQKNPTAFYLCASSIGIYNSPLHFGNGTRLTVT.